This T cell receptor beta chain comes out of a study of response to subunit inactivated influenza vaccine. A note on this clonotype: The target antigen is unknown. At one boundary the junction diverges from the germline segment, which might be a read error.

Regarding the study as a whole: With each seasonal influenza vaccination, the authors suggested, few new T cells are recruited.

This CDR3 comprises 14 residues. The V gene's germline CDR1 is MNHNS and CDR2 SASEGT. Each CDR3 protein is one row after TCRdb ran MiXCR on the RT-PCR reads. The table lists about 160,000 distinct CDR3 sequences, roughly 11% of them singletons. The chain combines TRBV6-1 with TRBJ2-2; D gene unclear. The receptor was isolated from a man aged 50-59 years who received an inactivated influenza vaccine. The sample consisted of non-naive T cells sorted from PBMCs, taken 40 to 50 days after vaccination. CDR3 region: CTSSRWSNTGELFF. The DNA for the CDR3 is TGTACCAGCAGCCGATGGTCGAACACCGGGGAGCTGTTTTTT.